This TCR delta chain appears in the sequencing data of a study of γδ T cells in repeated Plasmodium falciparum infection. Study summary: Age- and gender-matched Australian children served as comparison for malaria-exposed Malian children. The study's findings and limits: Over time and infection, Vgamma9/Vdelta2+ repertoires remained highly stable and polyclonal.

TRG and TRD sequences were obtained from every sorted gammadelta sample. TCRdb called clones from the multiplex PCR reads again using CATT. Of under 60,000 delta-chain clones detected, roughly 1.5% appear once; the ten largest clones hold over 7.5%. This clone was seen more than once but under ten times. Its cognate antigen is unknown. TCRdb's protein for this DNA is that of a much larger clone and differs from the translation at residue 4, likely a read error; the protein shown is the DNA translation. Flow sorting of PBMC yielded separate Vgamma9/Vdelta2+ and Vdelta2-negative gammadelta T cell populations for bulk repertoire analysis. The germline V and J ends were trimmed by 5 bases and 2 bases, with 14 bases remaining between them. The length of the CDR3 is 14 residues. Germline V CDR1 and CDR2: GEAIGNYY, EKD.

This clonotype originated in a pool of human donors (malaria-infected and uninfected, not separated). The chain combines TRDV2 with TRDJ1; maybe TRDD3 (5 bases). The J gene, not given by TCRdb, was assigned here from a germline match of the nucleotide sequence. The specimen sequenced was gamma-delta T cells from blood. The CDR3 loop reads CACGRWGPTDKLIF. Written as DNA, the CDR3 is TGTGCCTGTGGCAGATGGGGACCTACCGATAAACTCATCTTT.